Here is one TCR beta chain with its context. The data were obtained in a study of blood T cell repertoires in COVID-19. About the research overall: In each case, the material was cDNA or gDNA derived from T cells, B-cell-depleted T cells, or PBMCs.

CDR3 length: 13 residues. V shed 6 bases and J shed 6 bases, with 15 bases lying between them. Germline V CDR1 and CDR2: MNHEY, SVGEGT. Original analysis: Nucleated cell counts were estimated from reference gene primer amplification. Libraries were prepared by immunoSEQ multiplex PCR; TCRdb keeps only in-frame clonotypes and omits some of them. V and J calls plus clone size are reproduced from that table; the DNA served to infer D and trimming. This table holds roughly 260,000 clones, about nine tenths found once. The chain combines TRBV6-2 or TRBV6-3 with TRBJ2-7; no clear D gene. The sequenced material came from peripheral blood. The source of this sequence is a man aged 40-49 years who had recovered from COVID-19. CDR3 protein: CASSKSPHSEQYF. CDR3 DNA sequence: TGTGCCAGCAGCAAATCCCCTCATAGCGAGCAGTACTTC.